This TCR beta chain was documented in a study of cytomegalovirus exposure and HLA in healthy donors. At the level of the study: The 90 to 150 validation repertoires, a later analysis reported, used the same platform as the 650 to 800 repertoires from the first cohort. Overall study findings and caveats: According to a later analysis, TCR clusters from the first cohort tended to co-occur in the 120 or so validation repertoires. Rare TCR sequences predominated, though certain public TCRs were found in many donors.

Note on this clone: What it binds is not known.

Assay: immunoSEQ multiplex PCR; the TCRdb copy retains only in-frame clones and omits some. The sample carries approximately 200,000 clones, roughly 81% recorded once. V was clipped by 0 bases and J by 5 bases; unmatched bases: 3. This CDR3 region has 15 residues. Germline V gives CDR1 SGDLS, CDR2 YYNGEE. The chain carries TRBV9 and TRBJ2-1; 9 bases are a match to TRBD1. Sequencing used PBMCs. This sequence originates from a woman aged 25 to 39 in good health and CMV-seronegative. CDR3: CASSVGQGGHNEQFF. In DNA form, the CDR3 reads TGTGCCAGCAGCGTAGGACAGGGGGGCCACAATGAGCAGTTCTTC.